This TCR beta chain was documented in a study of OX40 agonist ivuxolimab in advanced cancers. Study information: Partial responses were achieved by three patients: one hepatocellular carcinoma, two cutaneous melanoma.

Findings and limits, study-wide: Among the lowest peripheral clonal expansion occurred in 0.1-3.0 mg/kg partial responders. Compared with CD4+, CD8+ T cells on average had more expanded clones.

CDR1 is SQVTM and CDR2 is ANQGSEA in the germline V gene. The CDR3 contains 18 residues. With 6 bases clipped from V and 0 bases from J, the junction kept 17 bases outside the gene matches. About this clone itself: Antigen: not known.

Repertoires were generated with immunoSEQ multiplex PCR, while TCRdb's copy carries only in-frame clones and drops some. The sample has around 62,000 clones; about 79% are singletons. The chain couples TRBV29-1 to TRBJ2-4, with TRBD1 matching 7 bases. This sequence was found in an adult with an advanced solid tumor such as melanoma, head and neck, liver or kidney cancer. The source material was CD4+ or CD8+ T cells sorted from blood, sampled in a trial of the OX40 agonist ivuxolimab. In DNA form, the CDR3 reads TGCAGCGTACCCCCCCGGGACAGTACTTCGCTAGCCAAAAACATTCAGTACTTC. Translation: CSVPPRDSTSLAKNIQYF.